The 22 T cell receptor beta chains reported below all come from one sample, sequenced in a study of T cell changes during pregnancy in multiple sclerosis. Clones were sequenced by immunoSEQ multiplex PCR, and TCRdb holds only the in-frame ones, with some missing. This sample has about 89,000 clones, with 85% to 95% found just once. The material was peripheral blood, obtained in the third trimester of pregnancy. Receptors were obtained from a female donor with multiple sclerosis, enrolled in a pregnancy study.

The rearrangement links TRBV11-2 to TRBJ2-7; possibly TRBD2 for D (6 bases). Germline CDR1 reads SGHAT; CDR2 reads FQNNGV. The CDR3 has 18 residues. V lost 6 bases and J lost 3, with 27 bases in between. CDR3 residues: CASRRTGTHTGLHYEQYF. CDR3 sequence (DNA): TGTGCCAGCAGACGTACCGGGACTCACACCGGACTTCACTACGAGCAGTACTTC.

In its sample, this clone was seen a few times. J is TRBJ1-5 and V is TRBV6-1; 7 nucleotides line up with TRBD1. The CDR3 loop spans 14 amino acids. V lost 5 bases to trimming and J lost 0 bases; unmatched junction nucleotides: 1. CDR1 is MNHNS, CDR2 SASEGT, per germline. The CDR3: CASSRDSSNQPQHF. As DNA, the CDR3 is TGTGCCAGCAGTAGGGACAGTAGCAATCAGCCCCAGCATTTT.

This clone has a handful of counts. This chain links TRBV12-5 with TRBJ1-2; D not resolved. In germline, CDR1 is LGHNT, CDR2 FRNRAP. Between the trimmed V and J ends, which lost 4 bases and 0 bases, there was a span of 6 bases. The CDR3 extends over 13 amino acids. DNA of the CDR3: TGTGCTAGTGGTTCCATTGCTAACTATGGCTACACCTTC. The encoded protein is CASGSIANYGYTF.

The V gene is TRBV4-1, the J gene TRBJ2-7; 10 positions agree with TRBD2. Losses at the gene ends were 5 bases for V and 1 base for J; bases not matched to a gene: 8. The germline gives CDR1 MGHRA, CDR2 YSYEKL. The length of the CDR3 is 16 residues. Here the CDR3 reads CASSRFRGLASYEQYF. CDR3 sequence (DNA): TGCGCCAGCAGCAGGTTCCGGGGACTAGCGTCCTACGAGCAGTACTTC.

The CDR3 DNA sequence: TGTGCCAGCAGTCCGGGACAGATAGAAGAGACCCAGTACTTC. Its translation is CASSPGQIEETQYF. The V gene is TRBV2, the J gene TRBJ2-5; 7 positions agree with TRBD1. This CDR3 is 14 amino acids long. Looked up from germline, CDR1 is SNHLY and CDR2 is FYNNEI. Trimming removed 5 bases from V and 3 bases from J; junction bases left unmatched: 6.

The chain employs TRBV28 and TRBJ1-1; 9 bases align to TRBD1. Germline-derived CDR1 and CDR2 are MDHEN and SYDVKM. This CDR3 has 21 residues. With V trimmed by 6 bases and J by 0 bases, 23 bases remained unmatched. CDR3 residues: CASSPWGQGGPNAPMNTEAFF. As DNA, the CDR3 is TGTGCCAGCAGCCCATGGGGACAGGGAGGCCCAAATGCGCCCATGAACACTGAAGCTTTCTTT.

V gene TRBV19 combines with J gene TRBJ1-1; TRBD1 is a possible D gene (5 bases). V lost 6 bases and J 1 base, leaving 15 bases between the germline ends. CDR1 and CDR2 from the germline V gene are LNHDA and SQIVND (reference sequence). The CDR3 covers 15 residues. The CDR3: CASSDPTARNTEAFF. CDR3 nucleotide sequence: TGTGCCAGTAGCGACCCGACAGCGAGGAACACTGAAGCTTTCTTT.

V usage is TRBV6-5 and J usage is TRBJ2-5, with 13 bases aligning to TRBD2. The CDR3 length is 15 residues. Trimming removed 7 bases from V and 3 bases from J; junction bases left unmatched: 5. CDR1 is MNHEY, CDR2 SVGAGI, per germline. The chain's CDR3 is CASTPGLAGEETQYF. Here the CDR3 DNA reads TGTGCCAGCACCCCCGGACTAGCGGGAGAAGAGACCCAGTACTTC.

The J gene is TRBJ2-5, the V gene TRBV5-4; a possible D gene is TRBD2 (6 bases). Trimming cost V 3 bases and J 2 bases, with 11 bases left between them. CDR1 SGHNT and CDR2 YYREEE come from the germline V gene (reference sequence). This CDR3 region has 14 residues. CDR3 DNA sequence: TGTGCCAGCAGCTGGTCGGGACTTCAAGAGACCCAGTACTTC. This translates into CASSWSGLQETQYF.

The rearrangement uses TRBV4-3 and TRBJ2-7, with a possible D match to TRBD1 (5 bases). With 0 bases removed from V and 3 bases from J, the gap between germline ends came to 9 bases. Per the germline V gene, CDR1 is LGHNA and CDR2 is YSLEER. CDR3 size: 14 residues. CDR3 in amino acids: CASSQDEDSYEQYF. For the CDR3, the DNA is TGCGCCAGCAGCCAAGATGAAGACAGCTACGAGCAGTACTTC.

This clone was recorded only once. The chain recombines TRBV27 with TRBJ2-1, with 7 bases identical to TRBD2. V was pared by 0 bases and J by 4 bases, with 12 bases of the junction left unmatched. The CDR3 is made up of 18 amino acids. In germline, CDR1 is MNHEY, CDR2 SMNVEV (reference sequence). The CDR3 protein is CASSLSSRGGDVYNEQFF. CDR3 bases: TGTGCCAGCAGTTTATCCAGCCGGGGAGGGGATGTGTACAATGAGCAGTTCTTC.

The J gene is TRBJ1-3, the V gene TRBV25-1, with unresolved D. The CDR3 runs to 14 residues. The germline V gene has CDR1 MGHDK and CDR2 SYGVNS. V was clipped by 3 bases and J by 4 bases, with 10 bases between them. The chain's CDR3 is CASSEEKSGNTIYF. CDR3 nucleotide sequence: TGTGCCAGCAGTGAGGAGAAGTCAGGAAACACCATATATTTT.

The chain recombines TRBV2 with TRBJ1-2; 8 positions match TRBD1. The CDR3 has 13 amino acids. CDR1 is SNHLY and CDR2 is FYNNEI in the germline V gene. Trimming cost V 6 bases and J 8 bases; bases outside gene matches: 8. CDR3 loop: CASRLGQETGYTF. CDR3 nucleotides: TGTGCCAGCAGGCTGGGACAGGAAACGGGCTACACCTTC.

This chain links TRBV11-2 with TRBJ2-7, with TRBD1 as a possible D gene (6 bases). The V and J ends lost 5 bases and 4 bases respectively, with 18 bases between them. Looked up from germline, CDR1 is SGHAT and CDR2 is FQNNGV. This CDR3 spans 15 amino acids. The CDR3 sequence is CASSQGTAEIYEQYF. The CDR3 DNA is TGTGCCAGCAGCCAGGGGACCGCTGAAATATACGAGCAGTACTTC. Supplemented by reference TRBV11-2 and TRBJ2-7, the full variable domain reads EAGVAQSPRYKIIEKRQSVAFWCNPISGHATLYWYQQILGQGPKLLIQFQNNGVVDDSQLPKDRFSAERLKGVDSTLKIQPAKLEDSAVYLCASSQGTAEIYEQYFGPGTRLTVT.

V usage is TRBV28 and J usage is TRBJ1-1, with a tentative D call TRBD1 (5 bases). CDR3 length: 15 residues. CDR1 MDHEN and CDR2 SYDVKM come from the germline V gene. Trimming cost V 6 bases and J 4 bases, with 18 bases left between them. The CDR3 spells CASSLQEISGTEAFF. CDR3 in DNA: TGTGCCAGCAGCCTACAGGAGATCTCGGGCACTGAAGCTTTCTTT. The full variable domain, in which reference TRBV28 and TRBJ1-1 provide the parts outside the CDR3, is DVKVTQSSRYLVKRTGEKVFLECVQDMDHENMFWYRQDPGLGLRLIYFSYDVKMKEKGDIPEGYSVSREKKERFSLILESASTNQTSMYLCASSLQEISGTEAFFGQGTRLTVV.

V and J are TRBV27 and TRBJ1-1; possibly TRBD1 for D (6 bases). The CDR3 extends over 13 amino acids. Looked up from germline, CDR1 is MNHEY and CDR2 is SMNVEV (reference sequence). V was shortened by 6 bases and J by 0 bases, with 8 bases between the two germline ends. CDR3 coding DNA: TGTGCCAGCAGCACAGGGATGAACACTGAAGCTTTCTTT. Its protein product is CASSTGMNTEAFF.

This chain links TRBV28 with TRBJ2-1; D remains ambiguous. The germline CDR1 and CDR2 sequences are MDHEN and SYDVKM. The CDR3 extends over 15 amino acids. Trimming cost V 6 bases and J 2 bases, with 14 bases left between them. DNA of the CDR3: TGTGCCAGCAGCAACGCAGAAAACCCCTACAATGAGCAGTTCTTC. Translation gives CASSNAENPYNEQFF.

This clone was seen only once. The CDR3 is CASSLGGRRTGELFF. The CDR3 coding sequence is TGCGCCAGCAGCTTGGGCGGGAGGAGAACCGGGGAGCTGTTTTTT. V usage is TRBV5-1 and J usage is TRBJ2-2; TRBD2 matches at 8 bases. Germline lookup yields CDR1 SGHRS and CDR2 YFSETQ. The CDR3 spans 15 residues. V trimming: 0 bases; J trimming: 5 bases; junction bases outside the gene matches: 3.

V usage is TRBV15 and J usage is TRBJ2-7; TRBD1 agrees at 7 bases. CDR3 size: 17 residues. V dropped 4 bases and J dropped 4; count of bases not matched to a gene: 16. The germline gives CDR1 LNHNV, CDR2 YYDKDF (reference sequence). The CDR3 spells CATSTDRGRGIKYEQYF. Written as DNA, the CDR3 is TGTGCCACCAGCACCGACAGAGGCAGGGGGATAAAATACGAGCAGTACTTC. The full variable domain, completed using reference TRBV15 and TRBJ2-7, is DAMVIQNPRYQVTQFGKPVTLSCSQTLNHNVMYWYQQKSSQAPKLLFHYYDKDFNNEADTPDNFQSRRPNTSFCFLDIRSPGLGDTAMYLCATSTDRGRGIKYEQYFGPGTRLTVT.

The genes are TRBV6-5 and TRBJ1-1; D perhaps matches TRBD1 (6 bases). Trimming removed 7 bases from V and 10 bases from J, with 19 bases in between. The CDR3 consists of 13 residues. CDR1 MNHEY and CDR2 SVGAGI come from the germline V gene. The CDR3 loop is CASTLRGRGRAFF. The CDR3 coding sequence is TGTGCCAGCACCCTGAGGGGGAGGGGCCGAGCTTTCTTT.

The chain uses TRBV2 and TRBJ1-3; D not resolved. The germline gives CDR1 SNHLY, CDR2 FYNNEI. The CDR3 consists of 16 residues. V was shortened by 6 bases and J by 0 bases, with 15 bases between the two germline ends. Here the CDR3 reads CASRGEGSASGNTIYF. In DNA form, the CDR3 reads TGTGCCAGCAGGGGAGAGGGCAGTGCCTCTGGAAACACCATATATTTT.

The chain has TRBV7-9 and TRBJ2-2; 13 bases map to TRBD2. Trimming cost V 5 bases and J 2 bases; bases outside gene matches: 8. The CDR3 is 18 amino acids. The germline V gene encodes CDR1 SEHNR and CDR2 FQNEAQ (reference sequence). The CDR3 loop is CASSPPGLAGTNTGELFF. The CDR3 nucleotides are TGTGCCAGCAGCCCTCCGGGACTAGCGGGAACAAACACCGGGGAGCTGTTTTTT.